Listed here are 5 T cell receptor beta chains from one sample, sequenced in a study of blood T cell repertoires in COVID-19. Generated by immunoSEQ multiplex PCR, the TCRdb table keeps only in-frame clones and is missing some. The sample lists around 200,000 clones; roughly 86% were seen once. The sample was PBMCs or T cells enriched from blood (not recorded which). The source of these receptors is a man aged 40-49 years with acute COVID-19.

The V gene is TRBV5-1, the J gene TRBJ2-3; TRBD2 agrees at 9 bases. The ends lost 0 bases at V and 1 base at J; junction bases unmatched: 6. The CDR3 is 17 residues long. Germline CDR1 reads SGHRS; CDR2 reads YFSETQ. The CDR3 nucleotides are TGCGCCAGCAGCTTGGTCCTAGCGGGGAAACGCACAGATACGCAGTATTTT. Its protein product is CASSLVLAGKRTDTQYF.

This chain uses TRBV6-5 with TRBJ2-1; D not resolved. This CDR3 has 13 amino acids. Germline CDR1 and CDR2: MNHEY and SVGAGI. Trimming took 4 bases from V and 1 from J, leaving 5 bases between them. The CDR3 nucleotides read TGTGCCAGCAGTTCCCGTTCCTACAATGAGCAGTTCTTC. Translation: CASSSRSYNEQFF.

J is TRBJ1-1 and V is TRBV12-3 or TRBV12-4, with TRBD1 matching 9 bases. V trimming: 5 bases; J trimming: 9 bases; junction bases outside the gene matches: 4. The CDR3 runs to 12 residues. The CDR3 region has the DNA TGTGCCAGCAGTAAGGGGACAGGGAAAGCTTTCTTT. The encoded protein is CASSKGTGKAFF.

V is TRBV7-2 and J is TRBJ2-7; 14 positions agree with TRBD2. V shed 3 bases, J shed 7 bases, and the junction held 5 bases outside the gene matches. The CDR3 has 15 residues. Germline V gene lookup returns CDR1 SGHTA and CDR2 FQGNSA. DNA of the CDR3: TGTGCCAGCAGCTTCTCCGGACTAGCGGGAGGAGAGCAGTACTTC. This codes for CASSFSGLAGGEQYF. Drawing the rest from reference TRBV7-2 and TRBJ2-7, the complete variable domain is GAGVSQSPSNKVTEKGKDVELRCDPISGHTALYWYRQSLGQGLEFLIYFQGNSAPDKSGLPSDRFSAERTGGSVSTLTIQRTQQEDSAVYLCASSFSGLAGGEQYFGPGTRLTVT.

CDR3 amino acids: CASSPFGLAGNTGELFF. Here the CDR3 DNA reads TGTGCCAGCTCACCATTCGGACTAGCGGGGAACACCGGGGAGCTGTTTTTT. The chain joins TRBV18 to TRBJ2-2; 11 bases fit TRBD2. The CDR3 is made up of 17 amino acids. The V and J ends lost 2 bases and 1 base, in that order; junction bases with no gene match: 3. CDR1 and CDR2 (germline): KGHSH, LQKENI.